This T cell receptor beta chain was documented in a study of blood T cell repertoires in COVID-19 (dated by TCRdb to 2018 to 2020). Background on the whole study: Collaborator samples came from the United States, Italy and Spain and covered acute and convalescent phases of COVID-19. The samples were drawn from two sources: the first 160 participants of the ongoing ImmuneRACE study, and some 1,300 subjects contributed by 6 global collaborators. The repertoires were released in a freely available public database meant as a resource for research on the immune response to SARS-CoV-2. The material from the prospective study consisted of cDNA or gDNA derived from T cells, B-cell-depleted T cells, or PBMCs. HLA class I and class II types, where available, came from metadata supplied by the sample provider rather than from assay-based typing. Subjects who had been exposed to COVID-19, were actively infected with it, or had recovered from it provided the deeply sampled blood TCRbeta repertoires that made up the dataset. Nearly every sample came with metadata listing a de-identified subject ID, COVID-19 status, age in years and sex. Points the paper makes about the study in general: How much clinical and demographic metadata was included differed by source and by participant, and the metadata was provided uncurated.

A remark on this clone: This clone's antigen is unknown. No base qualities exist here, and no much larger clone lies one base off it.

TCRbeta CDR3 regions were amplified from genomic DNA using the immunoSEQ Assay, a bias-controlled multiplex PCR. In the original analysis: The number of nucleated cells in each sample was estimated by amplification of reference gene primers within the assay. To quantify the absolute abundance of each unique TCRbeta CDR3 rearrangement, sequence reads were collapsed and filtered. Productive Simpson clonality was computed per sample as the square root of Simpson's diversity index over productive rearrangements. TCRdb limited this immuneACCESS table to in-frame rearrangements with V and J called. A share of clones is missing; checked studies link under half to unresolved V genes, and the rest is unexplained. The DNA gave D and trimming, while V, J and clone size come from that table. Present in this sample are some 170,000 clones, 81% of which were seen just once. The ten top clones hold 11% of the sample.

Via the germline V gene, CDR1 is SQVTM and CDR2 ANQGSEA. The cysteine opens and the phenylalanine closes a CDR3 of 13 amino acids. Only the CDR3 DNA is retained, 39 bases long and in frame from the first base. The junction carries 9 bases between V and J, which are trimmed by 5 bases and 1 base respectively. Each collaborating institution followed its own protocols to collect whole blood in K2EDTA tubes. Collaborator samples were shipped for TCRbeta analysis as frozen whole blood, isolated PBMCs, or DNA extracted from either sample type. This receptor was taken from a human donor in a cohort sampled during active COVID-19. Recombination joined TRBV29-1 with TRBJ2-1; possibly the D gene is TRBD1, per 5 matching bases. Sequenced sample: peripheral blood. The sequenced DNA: TGCAGCGTTCGTCAGGGATCCTACAATGAGCAGTTCTTC. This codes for CSVRQGSYNEQFF.